This entry concerns a single T cell receptor beta chain. Under the authors' procedure: Reference gene primer amplification gave estimated nucleated cell counts. Measured with immunoSEQ multiplex PCR; TCRdb has only the in-frame clones, and not every one. The V and J calls and clone size come from that table; D and trimming were worked out from the DNA. This sample yields a few hundred thousand clones, of which roughly 90% are seen a single time; over 4% belongs to the top ten. This sample was included in a study of blood T cell repertoires in COVID-19. Study details: Sources were T cells, B-cell-depleted T cells, or PBMCs; the material itself was cDNA or gDNA.

The sample consisted of peripheral blood. The sequence was obtained from a man aged 55 to 70 who had recovered from COVID-19.

The CDR3 protein is CASSQGQLYTEAFF. CDR3 in DNA: TGTGCCAGCAGCCAAGGACAGCTTTACACTGAAGCTTTCTTT. The rearrangement joins TRBV4-2 to TRBJ1-1, with D perhaps TRBD1 (5 bases). V lost 1 base to trimming and J lost 3 bases, with 9 bases between them. Looked up from germline, CDR1 is LGHNA and CDR2 is YNFKEQ. The CDR3 contains 14 residues.